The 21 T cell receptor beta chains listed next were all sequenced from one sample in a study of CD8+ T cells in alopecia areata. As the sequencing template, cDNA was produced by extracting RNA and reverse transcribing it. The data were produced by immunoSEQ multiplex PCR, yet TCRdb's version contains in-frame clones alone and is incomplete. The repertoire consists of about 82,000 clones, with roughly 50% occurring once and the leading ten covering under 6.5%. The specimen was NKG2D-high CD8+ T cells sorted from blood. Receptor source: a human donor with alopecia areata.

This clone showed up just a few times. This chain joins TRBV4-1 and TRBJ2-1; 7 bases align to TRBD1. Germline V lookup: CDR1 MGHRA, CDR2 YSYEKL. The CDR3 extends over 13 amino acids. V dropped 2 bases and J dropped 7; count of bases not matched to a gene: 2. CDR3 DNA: TGCGCCAGCAGCCAACAGACAGGGAATGAGCAGTTCTTC. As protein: CASSQQTGNEQFF.

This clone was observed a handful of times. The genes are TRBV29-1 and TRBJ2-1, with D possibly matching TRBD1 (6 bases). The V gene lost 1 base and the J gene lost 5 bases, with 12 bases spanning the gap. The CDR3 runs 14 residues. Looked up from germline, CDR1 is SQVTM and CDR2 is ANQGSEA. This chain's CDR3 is CSVEGLQGHNEQFF. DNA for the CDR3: TGCAGCGTTGAAGGCCTTCAGGGGCACAATGAGCAGTTCTTC.

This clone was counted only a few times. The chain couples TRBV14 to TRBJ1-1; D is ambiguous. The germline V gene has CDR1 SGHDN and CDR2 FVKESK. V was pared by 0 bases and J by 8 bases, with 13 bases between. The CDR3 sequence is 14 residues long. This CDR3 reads CASSQDPSVVEAFF. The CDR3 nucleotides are TGTGCCAGCAGCCAAGACCCCTCGGTTGTCGAAGCTTTCTTT.

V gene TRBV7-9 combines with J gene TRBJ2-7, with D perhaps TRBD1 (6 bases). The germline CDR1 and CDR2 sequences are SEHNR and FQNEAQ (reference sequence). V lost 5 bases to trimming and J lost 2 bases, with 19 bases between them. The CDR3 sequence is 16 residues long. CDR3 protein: CASSPPLGTHTYEQYF. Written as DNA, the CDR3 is TGTGCCAGCAGCCCACCATTGGGGACACATACCTACGAGCAGTACTTC.

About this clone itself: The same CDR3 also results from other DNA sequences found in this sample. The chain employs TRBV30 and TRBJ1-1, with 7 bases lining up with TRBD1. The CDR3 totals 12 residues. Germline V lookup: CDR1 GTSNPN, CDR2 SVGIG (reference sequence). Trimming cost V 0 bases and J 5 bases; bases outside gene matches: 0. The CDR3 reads CAWSVQGTEAFF. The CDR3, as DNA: TGTGCCTGGAGTGTACAGGGGACTGAAGCTTTCTTT. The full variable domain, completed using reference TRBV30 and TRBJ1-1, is SQTIHQWPATLVQPVGSPLSLECTVEGTSNPNLYWYRQAAGRGLQLLFYSVGIGQISSEVPQNLSASRPQDRQFILSSKKLLLSDSGFYLCAWSVQGTEAFFGQGTRLTVV.

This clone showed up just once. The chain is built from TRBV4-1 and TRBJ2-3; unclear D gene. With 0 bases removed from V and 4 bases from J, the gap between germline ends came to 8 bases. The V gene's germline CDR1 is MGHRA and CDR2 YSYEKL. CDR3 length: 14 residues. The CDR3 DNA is TGCGCCAGCAGCCAAGAACACGGACCAGATACGCAGTATTTT. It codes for CASSQEHGPDTQYF.

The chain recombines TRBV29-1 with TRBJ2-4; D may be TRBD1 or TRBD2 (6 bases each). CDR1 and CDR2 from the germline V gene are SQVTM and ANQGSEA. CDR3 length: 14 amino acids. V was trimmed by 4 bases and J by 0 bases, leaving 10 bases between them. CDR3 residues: CSVVGGEAKNIQYF. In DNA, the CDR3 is TGCAGCGTTGTCGGGGGCGAAGCCAAAAACATTCAGTACTTC.

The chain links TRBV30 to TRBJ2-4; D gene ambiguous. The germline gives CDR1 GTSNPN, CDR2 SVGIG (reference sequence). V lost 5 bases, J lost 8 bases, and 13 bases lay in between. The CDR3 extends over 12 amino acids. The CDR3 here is CAWSYGTDIQYF. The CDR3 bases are TGTGCCTGGTCGTACGGTACGGACATTCAGTACTTC.

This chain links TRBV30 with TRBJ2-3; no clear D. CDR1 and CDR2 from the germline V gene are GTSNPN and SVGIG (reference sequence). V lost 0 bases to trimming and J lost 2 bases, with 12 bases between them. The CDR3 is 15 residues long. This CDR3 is CAWSVLVLNTDTQYF. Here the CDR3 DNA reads TGTGCCTGGAGTGTACTTGTCCTTAACACAGATACGCAGTATTTT.

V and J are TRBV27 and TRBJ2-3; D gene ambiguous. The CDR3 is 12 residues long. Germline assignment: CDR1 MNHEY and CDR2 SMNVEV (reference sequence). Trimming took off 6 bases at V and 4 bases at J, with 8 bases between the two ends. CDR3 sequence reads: CASRHGPDTQYF. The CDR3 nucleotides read TGTGCCAGCAGACACGGCCCAGATACGCAGTATTTT.

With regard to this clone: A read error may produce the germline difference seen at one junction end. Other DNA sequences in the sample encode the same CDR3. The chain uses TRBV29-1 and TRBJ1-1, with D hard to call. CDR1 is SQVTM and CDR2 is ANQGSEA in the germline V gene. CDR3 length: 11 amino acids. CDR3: CSVDQNTEAFF. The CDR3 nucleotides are TGCAGCGTGGACCAAAACACTGAGGCTTTCTTT.

CDR3 residues: CASSLGSGTGGDQPQHF. The CDR3, as DNA: TGTGCCAGCAGCCTCGGCTCCGGGACAGGGGGCGATCAGCCCCAGCATTTT. The gene calls are TRBV9 and TRBJ1-5; 12 bases match TRBD1. From germline, CDR1 is SGDLS and CDR2 YYNGEE. V shed 4 bases and J 5 bases; nucleotides not matched to a gene: 10. The CDR3 covers 17 residues.

DNA for the CDR3: TGTGCCAGCAGCTTAGACTCGAACAATCAGCCCCAGCATTTT. This translates into CASSLDSNNQPQHF. The chain combines TRBV7-9 with TRBJ1-5, with no clear D. Germline V gives CDR1 SEHNR, CDR2 FQNEAQ (reference sequence). CDR3 length equals 14 residues. The V gene lost 1 base and the J gene lost 3 bases, with 7 bases spanning the gap. The full variable domain, rest sourced from reference TRBV7-9 and TRBJ1-5, is DTGVSQNPRHKITKRGQNVTFRCDPISEHNRLYWYRQTLGQGPEFLTYFQNEAQLEKSRLLSDRFSAERPKGSFSTLEIQRTEQGDSAMYLCASSLDSNNQPQHFGDGTRLSIL.

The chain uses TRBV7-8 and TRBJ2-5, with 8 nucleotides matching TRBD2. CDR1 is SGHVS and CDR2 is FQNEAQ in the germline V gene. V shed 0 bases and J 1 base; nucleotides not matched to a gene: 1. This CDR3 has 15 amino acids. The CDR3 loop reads CASSLAREGQETQYF. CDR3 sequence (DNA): TGTGCCAGCAGCTTAGCACGGGAGGGCCAAGAGACCCAGTACTTC.

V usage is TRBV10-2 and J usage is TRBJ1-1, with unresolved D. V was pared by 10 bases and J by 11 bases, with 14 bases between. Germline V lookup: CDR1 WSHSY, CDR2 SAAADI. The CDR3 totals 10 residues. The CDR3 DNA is TGCGCCACCCAGGCGGGTGGGGCTTTCTTT. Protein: CATQAGGAFF.

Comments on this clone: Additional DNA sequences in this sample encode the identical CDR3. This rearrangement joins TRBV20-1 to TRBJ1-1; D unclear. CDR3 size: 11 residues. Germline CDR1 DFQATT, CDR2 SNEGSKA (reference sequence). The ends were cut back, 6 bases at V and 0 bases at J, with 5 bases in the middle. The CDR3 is CSAPLNTEAFF. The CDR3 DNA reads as TGCAGTGCCCCGTTGAACACTGAAGCTTTCTTT.

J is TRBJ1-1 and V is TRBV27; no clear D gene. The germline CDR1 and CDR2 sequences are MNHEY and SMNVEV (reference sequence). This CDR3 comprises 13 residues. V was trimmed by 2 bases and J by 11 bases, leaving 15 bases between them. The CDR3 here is CASSLGLGYGAFF. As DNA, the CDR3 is TGTGCCAGCAGTTTAGGATTGGGGTATGGGGCTTTCTTT.

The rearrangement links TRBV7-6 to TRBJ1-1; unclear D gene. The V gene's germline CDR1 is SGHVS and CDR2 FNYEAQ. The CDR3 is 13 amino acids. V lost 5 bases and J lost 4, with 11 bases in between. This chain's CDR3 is CASSEGEGTEAFF. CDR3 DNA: TGTGCCAGCAGCGAGGGCGAGGGCACTGAAGCTTTCTTT.

The CDR3 loop reads CATSGQAILSYEQYF. The DNA of the CDR3 is TGTGCCACCTCGGGACAGGCGATTCTTTCCTACGAGCAGTACTTC. The chain couples TRBV25-1 to TRBJ2-7; TRBD1 matches 8 bases. The V gene's germline CDR1 is MGHDK and CDR2 SYGVNS. V trimming: 10 bases; J trimming: 1 base; junction bases outside the gene matches: 12. This CDR3 comprises 15 residues.

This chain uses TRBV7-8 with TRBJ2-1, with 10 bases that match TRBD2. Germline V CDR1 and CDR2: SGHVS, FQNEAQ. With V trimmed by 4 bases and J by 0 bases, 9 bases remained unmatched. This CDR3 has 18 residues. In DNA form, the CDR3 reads TGTGCCAGCAGCTCCTACTTACTAGCGGGGTCCTCCTACAATGAGCAGTTCTTC. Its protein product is CASSSYLLAGSSYNEQFF.

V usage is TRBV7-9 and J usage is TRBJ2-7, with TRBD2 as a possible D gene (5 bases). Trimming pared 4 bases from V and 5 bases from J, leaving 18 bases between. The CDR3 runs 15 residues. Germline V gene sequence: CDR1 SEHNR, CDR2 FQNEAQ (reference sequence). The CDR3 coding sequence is TGTGCCAGCAGCTCCGCCGGGAAACCAAGGGACGAGCAGTACTTC. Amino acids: CASSSAGKPRDEQYF.